This T cell receptor beta chain came from a study of spatial heterogeneity in lung cancer. Overall study: There were roughly 78 donors, all of them untreated patients with early-stage non-small cell lung cancer. There were consistently more beta-chain sequences detected than alpha-chain sequences.

Carried by each TCR cDNA molecule was a unique molecular identifier. TCRdb processed the 5' RACE reads anew with MiXCR; each CDR3 protein has one entry. The sample lists 4,000 or so distinct CDR3 sequences; about 28% were seen once. In its sample, this clonotype is medium-sized. Germline CDR1 reads MNHEY; CDR2 reads SMNVEV (reference sequence). The CDR3 has 13 residues. V was trimmed by 5 bases and J by 0 bases, leaving 7 bases between them. Time point specified: blood at routine non-recurrence follow-up after resection. Whole RNA was taken from tumor, nontumor lung or frozen PBMC; it was then sequenced unsorted.

The V call is TRBV27, the J call TRBJ2-5; perhaps TRBD1 as D (6 bases). Sequencing used PBMCs, obtained at follow-up. This TCR derives from a male donor with early-stage non-small cell lung cancer. This CDR3 is CASSGTYQETQYF. CDR3 in DNA: TGTGCCAGCAGTGGGACATACCAAGAGACCCAGTACTTC.